This T cell receptor beta chain was documented in a study of T cell changes during pregnancy in multiple sclerosis. Per the germline V gene, CDR1 is MDHEN and CDR2 is SYDVKM. This CDR3 contains 13 residues. Trimming left V 8 bases short and J 6 bases short, with 14 bases between. This clone occurred a few times. Profiled with immunoSEQ multiplex PCR; TCRdb holds only in-frame clones, not every one. The table has around 61,000 clones, more than 75% seen once; the top ten hold over 4%. This receptor was taken from a human donor whose cells served as feeder cells for cultures in a pregnancy study. V is TRBV28 and J is TRBJ1-3, with D perhaps matching TRBD1 (5 bases). Material: peripheral blood from another person, used as feeder cells. CDR3 sequence reads: CASRLGTTNTIYF. CDR3 DNA: TGTGCCAGCCGATTGGGGACTACAAACACCATATATTTT. Combining the CDR3 with reference TRBV28 and TRBJ1-3 gives the whole variable domain DVKVTQSSRYLVKRTGEKVFLECVQDMDHENMFWYRQDPGLGLRLIYFSYDVKMKEKGDIPEGYSVSREKKERFSLILESASTNQTSMYLCASRLGTTNTIYFGEGSWLTVV.